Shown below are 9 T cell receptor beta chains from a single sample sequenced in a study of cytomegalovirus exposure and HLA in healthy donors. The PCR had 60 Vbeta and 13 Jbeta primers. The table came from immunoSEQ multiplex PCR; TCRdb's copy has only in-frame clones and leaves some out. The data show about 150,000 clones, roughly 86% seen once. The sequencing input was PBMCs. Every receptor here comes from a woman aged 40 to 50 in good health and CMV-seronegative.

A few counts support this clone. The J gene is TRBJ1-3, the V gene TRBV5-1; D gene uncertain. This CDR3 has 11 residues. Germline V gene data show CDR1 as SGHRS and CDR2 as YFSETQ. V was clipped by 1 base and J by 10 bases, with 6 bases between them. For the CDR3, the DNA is TGCGCCAGCAGCTTGCCTAGAACCATATATTTT. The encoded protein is CASSLPRTIYF.

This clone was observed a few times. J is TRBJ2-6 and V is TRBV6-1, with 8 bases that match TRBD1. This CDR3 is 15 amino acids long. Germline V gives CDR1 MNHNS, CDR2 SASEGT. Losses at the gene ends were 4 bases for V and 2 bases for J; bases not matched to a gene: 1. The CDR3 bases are TGTGCCAGCAGTGCCAGGGGGCCTGGGGCCAACGTCCTGACTTTC. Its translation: CASSARGPGANVLTF.

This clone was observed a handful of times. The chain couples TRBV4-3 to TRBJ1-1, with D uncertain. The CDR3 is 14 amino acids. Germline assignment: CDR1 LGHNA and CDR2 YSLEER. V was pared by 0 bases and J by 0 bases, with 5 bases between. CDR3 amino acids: CASSQDPVNTEAFF. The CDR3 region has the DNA TGCGCCAGCAGCCAAGACCCGGTGAACACTGAAGCTTTCTTT.

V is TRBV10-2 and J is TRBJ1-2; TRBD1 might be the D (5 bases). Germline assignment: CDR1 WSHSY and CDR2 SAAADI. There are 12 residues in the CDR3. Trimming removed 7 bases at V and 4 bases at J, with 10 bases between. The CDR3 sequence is CASNPDSYGYTF. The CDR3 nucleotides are TGCGCCAGCAATCCAGACAGCTATGGCTACACCTTC.

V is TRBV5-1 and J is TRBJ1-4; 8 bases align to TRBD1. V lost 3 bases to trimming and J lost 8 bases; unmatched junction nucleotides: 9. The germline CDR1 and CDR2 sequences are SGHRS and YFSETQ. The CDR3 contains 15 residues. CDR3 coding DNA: TGCGCCAGCAGCTGGCAGGGGGCGTCGGGAGAAAAACTGTTTTTT. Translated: CASSWQGASGEKLFF.

CDR3 nucleotides: TGTGCCAGCAGTCCCGGATGGGACAGGGGGCGCCGGGGCTACACCTTC. This encodes CASSPGWDRGRRGYTF. The gene calls are TRBV6-6 and TRBJ1-2; TRBD1 matches at 12 bases. The CDR3 consists of 16 residues. The V segment lost 5 bases and the J segment 8 bases; nucleotides outside the gene matches: 12. Germline loops: CDR1 MNHNY, CDR2 SVGAGI (reference sequence).

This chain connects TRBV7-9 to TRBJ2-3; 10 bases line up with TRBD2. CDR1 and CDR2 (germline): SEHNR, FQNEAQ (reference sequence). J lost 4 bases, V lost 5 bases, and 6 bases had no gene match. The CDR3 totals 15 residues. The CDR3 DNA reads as TGTGCCAGCAGCCTGGGACTAGCGTTAGCAGATACGCAGTATTTT. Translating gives CASSLGLALADTQYF.

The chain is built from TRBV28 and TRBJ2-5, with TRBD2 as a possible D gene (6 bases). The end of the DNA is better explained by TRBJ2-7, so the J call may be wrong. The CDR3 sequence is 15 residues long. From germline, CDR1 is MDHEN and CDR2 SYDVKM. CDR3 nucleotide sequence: TGTGCCAGCAGTTTAGGAGGGGCGCATATCTACGAGCAGTACTTC. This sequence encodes CASSLGGAHIYEQYF.

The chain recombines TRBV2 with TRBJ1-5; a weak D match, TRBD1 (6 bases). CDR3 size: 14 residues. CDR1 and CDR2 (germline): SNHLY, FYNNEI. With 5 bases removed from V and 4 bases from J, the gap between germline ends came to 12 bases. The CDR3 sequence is CASSQQGRNQPQHF. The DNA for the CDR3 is TGTGCCAGCAGTCAACAGGGTCGGAATCAGCCCCAGCATTTT.